Listed below are T cell receptor beta chains from one sample, sequenced in a study of blood T cell repertoires in COVID-19. The data were produced by immunoSEQ multiplex PCR, yet TCRdb's version contains in-frame clones alone and is incomplete. Of about 100,000 clones detected, about 90% appear once; the ten largest clones hold approximately 1.6%. Material: peripheral blood. Receptors originate from a human donor with active COVID-19. The donor label of this sample is uncertain. CDR3s include the opening cysteine and the closing phenylalanine or tryptophan. A D gene is named only where the DNA matches it firmly. Clone size is stated in some rows and not others, as once, few, many or a class when expanded.

d_call: TRBD2; v_call: TRBV28; j_call: TRBJ2-3; clone_size: NA; cdr3_nt: TGTGCCAGCAACCCCCATAGCGGGGGGGCTTCAGATACGCAGTATTTT; cdr3_aa: CASNPHSGGASDTQYF
d_call: TRBD1; v_call: TRBV27; j_call: TRBJ2-3; clone_size: once; cdr3_nt: TGTGCCAGCAGTTTTAGGACAGGGGGCGCTTTTACAGATACGCAGTATTTT; cdr3_aa: CASSFRTGGAFTDTQYF
d_call: NA; v_call: TRBV5-1; j_call: TRBJ1-1; clone_size: NA; cdr3_nt: TGCGCCAGCAGCCAGGGGAGGGCCATGAACACTGAAGCTTTCTTT; cdr3_aa: CASSQGRAMNTEAFF
d_call: NA; v_call: TRBV7-9; j_call: TRBJ2-5; clone_size: NA; cdr3_nt: TGTGCCAGCAGCTTAGAGGTCAGGGCCCGAGAGACCCAGTACTTC; cdr3_aa: CASSLEVRARETQYF
d_call: NA; v_call: TRBV7-8; j_call: TRBJ1-5; clone_size: NA; cdr3_nt: TGTGCCAGCAGCCGAGAAAGGAGTAACAATCAGCCCCAGCATTTT; cdr3_aa: CASSRERSNNQPQHF
d_call: TRBD1; v_call: TRBV6-5; j_call: TRBJ2-7; clone_size: few; cdr3_nt: TGTGCCAGCAGTTACCGTGGACAGGGAACCTACGAGCAGTACTTC; cdr3_aa: CASSYRGQGTYEQYF
d_call: NA; v_call: TRBV5-1; j_call: TRBJ1-1; clone_size: NA; cdr3_nt: TGCGCCAGCAGACAGGGTTTCAACACTGAAGCTTTCTTT; cdr3_aa: CASRQGFNTEAFF
d_call: NA; v_call: TRBV5-1; j_call: TRBJ2-7; clone_size: NA; cdr3_nt: TGCGCCAGCAGCCGCGGACAGAACTCCTACGAGCAGTACTTC; cdr3_aa: CASSRGQNSYEQYF
d_call: TRBD2; v_call: TRBV6-2/TRBV6-3; j_call: TRBJ2-5; clone_size: once; cdr3_nt: TGTGCCAGCAGTTACCCAATCGTAGCGCGGGGGGCCCCTCAAGAGACCCAGTACTTC; cdr3_aa: CASSYPIVARGAPQETQYF
d_call: NA; v_call: TRBV2; j_call: TRBJ1-5; clone_size: once; cdr3_nt: TGTGCCAGCAGTGATTTCCAGGGGCGGCAGCCCCAGCATTTT; cdr3_aa: CASSDFQGRQPQHF
d_call: NA; v_call: TRBV6-2/TRBV6-3; j_call: TRBJ2-7; clone_size: NA; cdr3_nt: TGTGCCAGCAGTTACTCGCCCGTGGGCAGGCTGCAACCCTCCTACGAGCAGTACTTC; cdr3_aa: CASSYSPVGRLQPSYEQYF
d_call: TRBD1; v_call: TRBV4-3; j_call: TRBJ2-1; clone_size: NA; cdr3_nt: TGCGCCAGCAGCCAACAGAGACAGGGGCGTAATGAGCAGTTCTTC; cdr3_aa: CASSQQRQGRNEQFF
d_call: TRBD1; v_call: TRBV19; j_call: TRBJ1-6; clone_size: NA; cdr3_nt: TGTGCCAGTAGAACGGACAGGGTCGGATCACCCCTCCACTTT; cdr3_aa: CASRTDRVGSPLHF
d_call: TRBD1; v_call: TRBV30; j_call: TRBJ1-2; clone_size: NA; cdr3_nt: TGTGCCTGGAGTGTAACCGGGACAGGGAGCTATGGCTACACCTTC; cdr3_aa: CAWSVTGTGSYGYTF
d_call: NA; v_call: TRBV29-1; j_call: TRBJ2-7; clone_size: NA; cdr3_nt: TGCAGCGTTGGAGGGATATACGAGCAGTACTTC; cdr3_aa: CSVGGIYEQYF
d_call: TRBD1; v_call: TRBV10-3; j_call: TRBJ1-2; clone_size: NA; cdr3_nt: TGTGCCATCAGTGAGATAGGGCAGGGGGGTGGCTACACCTTC; cdr3_aa: CAISEIGQGGGYTF
d_call: NA; v_call: TRBV2; j_call: TRBJ2-5; clone_size: NA; cdr3_nt: TGTGCCAGCAGTGTCTACACGGGATCCCTTCAAGAGACCCAGTACTTC; cdr3_aa: CASSVYTGSLQETQYF
d_call: NA; v_call: TRBV27; j_call: TRBJ2-7; clone_size: few; cdr3_nt: TGTGCCAGCAGTTTAGCATCAGGGCCCTACGAGCAGTACTTC; cdr3_aa: CASSLASGPYEQYF
d_call: TRBD2; v_call: TRBV10-3; j_call: TRBJ2-3; clone_size: NA; cdr3_nt: TGTGCCATCAGTGCAACCACACTAGCGGGGGGACTCACAGATACGCAGTATTTT; cdr3_aa: CAISATTLAGGLTDTQYF
d_call: TRBD1; v_call: TRBV30; j_call: TRBJ1-1; clone_size: NA; cdr3_nt: TGTGCCTGGGAGGGACAGCCGAACACTGAAGCTTTCTTT; cdr3_aa: CAWEGQPNTEAFF
d_call: NA; v_call: TRBV7-9; j_call: TRBJ1-1; clone_size: NA; cdr3_nt: TGTGCCAGCAGCTTACTGGGGGCGGGGAACACTGAAGCTTTCTTT; cdr3_aa: CASSLLGAGNTEAFF
d_call: TRBD2; v_call: TRBV9; j_call: TRBJ2-3; clone_size: few; cdr3_nt: TGTGCCAGCAGCGTAGGACTAGCGGTAAACACAGATACGCAGTATTTT; cdr3_aa: CASSVGLAVNTDTQYF
d_call: NA; v_call: TRBV7-9; j_call: TRBJ1-4; clone_size: once; cdr3_nt: TGTGCCAGCAGCTTGTTACAGGGATCAGCTCTGTTTTTT; cdr3_aa: CASSLLQGSALFF